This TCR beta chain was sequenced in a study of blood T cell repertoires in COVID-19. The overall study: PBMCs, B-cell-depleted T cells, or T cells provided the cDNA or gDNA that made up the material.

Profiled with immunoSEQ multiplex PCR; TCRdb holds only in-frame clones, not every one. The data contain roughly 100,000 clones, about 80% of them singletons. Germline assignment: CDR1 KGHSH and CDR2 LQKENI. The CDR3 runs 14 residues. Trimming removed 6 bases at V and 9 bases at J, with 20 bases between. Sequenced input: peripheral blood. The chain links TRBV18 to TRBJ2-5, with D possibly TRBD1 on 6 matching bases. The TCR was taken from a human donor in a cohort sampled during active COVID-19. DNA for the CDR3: TGTGCCAGCTCGTCTAGGACAGACCTTCGAGCCCAGTACTTC. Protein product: CASSSRTDLRAQYF.